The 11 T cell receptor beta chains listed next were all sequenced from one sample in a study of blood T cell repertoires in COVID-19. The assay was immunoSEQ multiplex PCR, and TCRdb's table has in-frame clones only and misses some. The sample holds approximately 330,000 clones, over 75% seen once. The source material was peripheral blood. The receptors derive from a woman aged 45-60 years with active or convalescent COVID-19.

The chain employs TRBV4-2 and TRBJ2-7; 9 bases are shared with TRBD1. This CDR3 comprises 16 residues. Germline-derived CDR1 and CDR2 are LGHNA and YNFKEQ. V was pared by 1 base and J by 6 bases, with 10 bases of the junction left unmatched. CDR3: CASSQGPFTGGGEQYF. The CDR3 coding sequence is TGTGCCAGCAGCCAAGGGCCATTCACAGGGGGCGGCGAGCAGTACTTC.

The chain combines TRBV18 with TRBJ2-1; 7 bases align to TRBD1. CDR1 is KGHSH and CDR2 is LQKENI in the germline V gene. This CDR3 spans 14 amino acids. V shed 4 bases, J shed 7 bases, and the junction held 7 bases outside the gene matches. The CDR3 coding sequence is TGTGCCAGCTCACAGGGGGCGCACGGGAATGAGCAGTTCTTC. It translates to CASSQGAHGNEQFF.

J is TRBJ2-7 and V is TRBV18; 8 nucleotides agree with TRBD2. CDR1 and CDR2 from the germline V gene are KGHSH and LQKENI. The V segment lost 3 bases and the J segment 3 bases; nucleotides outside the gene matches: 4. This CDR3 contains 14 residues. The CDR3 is CASSPQGLVYEQYF. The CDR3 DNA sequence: TGTGCCAGCTCACCTCAGGGACTAGTCTACGAGCAGTACTTC.

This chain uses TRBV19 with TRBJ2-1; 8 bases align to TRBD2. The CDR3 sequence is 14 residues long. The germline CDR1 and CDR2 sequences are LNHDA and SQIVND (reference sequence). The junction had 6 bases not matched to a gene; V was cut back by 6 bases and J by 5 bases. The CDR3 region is CASSLAGLHNEQFF. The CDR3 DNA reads TGTGCCAGTAGCTTAGCGGGGTTACACAATGAGCAGTTCTTC. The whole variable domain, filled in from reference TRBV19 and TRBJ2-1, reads DGGITQSPKYLFRKEGQNVTLSCEQNLNHDAMYWYRQDPGQGLRLIYYSQIVNDFQKGDIAEGYSVSREKKESFPLTVTSAQKNPTAFYLCASSLAGLHNEQFFGPGTRLTVL.

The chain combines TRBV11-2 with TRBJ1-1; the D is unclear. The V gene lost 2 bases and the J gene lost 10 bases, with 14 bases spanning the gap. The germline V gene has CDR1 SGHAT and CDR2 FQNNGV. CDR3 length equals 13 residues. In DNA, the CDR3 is TGTGCCAGCAGCTTAAGGCGGGGAGGTCGAGCTTTCTTT. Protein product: CASSLRRGGRAFF. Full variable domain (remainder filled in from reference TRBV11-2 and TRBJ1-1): EAGVAQSPRYKIIEKRQSVAFWCNPISGHATLYWYQQILGQGPKLLIQFQNNGVVDDSQLPKDRFSAERLKGVDSTLKIQPAKLEDSAVYLCASSLRRGGRAFFGQGTRLTVV.

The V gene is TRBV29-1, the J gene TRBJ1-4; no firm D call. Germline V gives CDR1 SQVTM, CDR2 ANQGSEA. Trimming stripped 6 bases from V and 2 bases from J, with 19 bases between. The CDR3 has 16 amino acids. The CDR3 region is CSVPWEVPSTNEKLFF. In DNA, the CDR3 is TGCAGCGTCCCTTGGGAGGTCCCTTCTACTAATGAAAAACTGTTTTTT.

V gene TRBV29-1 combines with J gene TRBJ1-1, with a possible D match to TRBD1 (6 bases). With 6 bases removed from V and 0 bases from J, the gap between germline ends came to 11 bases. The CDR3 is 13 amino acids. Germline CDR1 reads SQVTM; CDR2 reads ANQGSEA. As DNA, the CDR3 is TGCAGCGTCGTCAGGGGAGTGAACACTGAAGCTTTCTTT. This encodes CSVVRGVNTEAFF.

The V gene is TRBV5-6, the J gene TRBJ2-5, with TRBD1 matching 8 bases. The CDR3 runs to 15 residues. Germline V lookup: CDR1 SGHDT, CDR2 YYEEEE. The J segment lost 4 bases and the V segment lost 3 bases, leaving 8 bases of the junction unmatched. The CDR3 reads CASSYRTGKGETQYF. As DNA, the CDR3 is TGTGCCAGCAGCTATCGGACAGGGAAGGGAGAGACCCAGTACTTC.

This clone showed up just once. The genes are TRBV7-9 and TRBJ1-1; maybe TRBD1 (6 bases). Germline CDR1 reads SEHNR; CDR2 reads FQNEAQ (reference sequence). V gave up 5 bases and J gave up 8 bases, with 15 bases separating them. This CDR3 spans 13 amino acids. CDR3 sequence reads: CASSPAPGAEAFF. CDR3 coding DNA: TGTGCCAGCAGCCCAGCCCCAGGGGCAGAAGCTTTCTTT. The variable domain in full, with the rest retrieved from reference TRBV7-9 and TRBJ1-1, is DTGVSQNPRHKITKRGQNVTFRCDPISEHNRLYWYRQTLGQGPEFLTYFQNEAQLEKSRLLSDRFSAERPKGSFSTLEIQRTEQGDSAMYLCASSPAPGAEAFFGQGTRLTVV.

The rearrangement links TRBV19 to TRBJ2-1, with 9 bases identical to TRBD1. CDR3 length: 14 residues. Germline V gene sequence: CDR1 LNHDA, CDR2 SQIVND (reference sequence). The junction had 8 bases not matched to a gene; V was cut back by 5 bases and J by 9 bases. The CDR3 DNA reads TGTGCCAGTAGTCCCGGGACAGGGTTCGGTGAGCAGTTCTTC. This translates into CASSPGTGFGEQFF.

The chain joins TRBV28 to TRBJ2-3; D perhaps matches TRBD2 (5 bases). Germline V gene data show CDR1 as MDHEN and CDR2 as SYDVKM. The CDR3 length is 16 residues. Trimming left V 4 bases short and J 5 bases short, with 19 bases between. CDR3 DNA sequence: TGTGCCAGCAGTTCGATAGCGAGACTATCGGGAGATACGCAGTATTTT. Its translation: CASSSIARLSGDTQYF.